Listed below are T cell receptor beta chains from one sample, sequenced in a study of blood T cell repertoires in COVID-19. TCRdb's copy holds only in-frame clones and misses some; the assay was immunoSEQ multiplex PCR. The sample lists about 140,000 clones; 70% to 90% were seen once. Sequenced material: peripheral blood. These receptors were collected from a woman aged 55-70 years with acute or convalescent COVID-19. Both conserved end residues are part of each CDR3. Each record gives: D gene, J gene, V gene, clone size, CDR3 protein, CDR3 DNA. The D gene is left open where the match is weak. Size values are once, few and many counts, or a class for expanded clones, and some rows have none.

d_call: -; j_call: TRBJ2-5; v_call: TRBV6-5; clone_size: -; cdr3_aa: CASSTTTEQETQYF; cdr3_nt: TGTGCCAGCAGTACCACGACAGAGCAAGAGACCCAGTACTTC
d_call: TRBD1; j_call: TRBJ2-7; v_call: TRBV28; clone_size: -; cdr3_aa: CASSLGQGSSEQYF; cdr3_nt: TGTGCCAGCAGTTTAGGACAGGGTAGCAGCGAGCAGTACTTC
d_call: -; j_call: TRBJ2-7; v_call: TRBV29-1; clone_size: -; cdr3_aa: CSVVGTNSYEQYF; cdr3_nt: TGCAGCGTCGTCGGGACAAACTCCTACGAGCAGTACTTC
d_call: -; j_call: TRBJ1-4; v_call: TRBV19; clone_size: -; cdr3_aa: CASSIQGRRNEKLFF; cdr3_nt: TGTGCCAGTAGTATACAGGGAAGACGAAATGAAAAACTGTTTTTT
d_call: TRBD1; j_call: TRBJ2-7; v_call: TRBV6-2/TRBV6-3; clone_size: -; cdr3_aa: CASSYTGTGGYEQYF; cdr3_nt: TGTGCCAGCAGTTACACCGGGACAGGGGGATACGAGCAGTACTTC
d_call: TRBD1; j_call: TRBJ2-1; v_call: TRBV5-1; clone_size: once; cdr3_aa: CASSLGTGDEQFF; cdr3_nt: TGCGCCAGCAGCTTGGGAACAGGGGATGAGCAGTTCTTC
d_call: TRBD2; j_call: TRBJ2-4; v_call: TRBV7-2; clone_size: -; cdr3_aa: CASSPWSGGQAKNIQYF; cdr3_nt: TGTGCCAGCAGCCCTTGGAGCGGGGGCCAAGCCAAAAACATTCAGTACTTC
d_call: -; j_call: TRBJ2-1; v_call: TRBV7-2; clone_size: -; cdr3_aa: CASSLAMTKDNEQFF; cdr3_nt: TGTGCCAGCAGCTTAGCGATGACAAAAGATAATGAGCAGTTCTTC
d_call: TRBD1; j_call: TRBJ2-4; v_call: TRBV7-3; clone_size: -; cdr3_aa: CASSLNPRGRGQNIQYF; cdr3_nt: TGTGCCAGCAGCTTAAATCCCCGGGGCAGGGGGCAAAACATTCAGTACTTC
d_call: TRBD1; j_call: TRBJ1-6; v_call: TRBV7-2; clone_size: -; cdr3_aa: CASSLTTGGDSPLHF; cdr3_nt: TGTGCCAGCAGCTTAACGACAGGGGGCGATTCACCCCTCCACTTT
d_call: -; j_call: TRBJ2-2; v_call: TRBV6-5; clone_size: -; cdr3_aa: CASHRQGRRSGELFF; cdr3_nt: TGTGCCAGCCACCGACAAGGCAGGCGATCCGGGGAGCTGTTTTTT
d_call: TRBD1; j_call: TRBJ1-2; v_call: TRBV28; clone_size: -; cdr3_aa: CASTILSGGLAYGYTF; cdr3_nt: TGTGCCAGCACCATACTATCAGGGGGCCTCGCATATGGCTACACCTTC
d_call: TRBD1; j_call: TRBJ1-1; v_call: TRBV7-2; clone_size: -; cdr3_aa: CASSREGQGNTEAFF; cdr3_nt: TGTGCCAGCAGCCGCGAAGGACAGGGGAACACTGAAGCTTTCTTT
d_call: -; j_call: TRBJ1-6; v_call: TRBV2; clone_size: -; cdr3_aa: CASSQDNSPLHF; cdr3_nt: TGTGCCAGCTCACAGGATAATTCACCCCTCCACTTT
d_call: -; j_call: TRBJ1-2; v_call: TRBV28; clone_size: -; cdr3_aa: CASSFDKYGYTF; cdr3_nt: TGTGCCAGCAGTTTCGACAAGTATGGCTACACCTTC
d_call: -; j_call: TRBJ1-2; v_call: TRBV11-2; clone_size: -; cdr3_aa: CASSLSPTGSDGYTF; cdr3_nt: TGTGCCAGCAGCTTGTCTCCCACCGGGTCCGATGGCTACACCTTC
d_call: -; j_call: TRBJ2-7; v_call: TRBV7-9; clone_size: -; cdr3_aa: CASSPTRGQARIVEQYF; cdr3_nt: TGTGCCAGCAGCCCCACCCGGGGTCAGGCACGAATTGTAGAGCAGTACTTC
d_call: TRBD1; j_call: TRBJ1-2; v_call: TRBV18; clone_size: -; cdr3_aa: CASSPGTGLVGSNYGYTF; cdr3_nt: TGTGCCAGCTCACCAGGGACAGGGCTCGTTGGATCTAACTATGGCTACACCTTC
d_call: -; j_call: TRBJ2-2; v_call: TRBV5-4; clone_size: -; cdr3_aa: CASSSQATGPTGELFF; cdr3_nt: TGTGCCAGCAGCTCCCAGGCCACAGGACCGACCGGGGAGCTGTTTTTT
d_call: TRBD1; j_call: TRBJ1-6; v_call: TRBV9; clone_size: -; cdr3_aa: CASSVSGQGFSPLHF; cdr3_nt: TGTGCCAGCAGCGTATCTGGACAGGGGTTTTCACCCCTCCACTTT
d_call: -; j_call: TRBJ2-7; v_call: TRBV4-3; clone_size: -; cdr3_aa: CASSQVPDSPYEQYF; cdr3_nt: TGCGCCAGCAGCCAAGTACCTGACAGCCCCTACGAGCAGTACTTC
d_call: -; j_call: TRBJ2-3; v_call: TRBV18; clone_size: -; cdr3_aa: CASSISSTDTQYF; cdr3_nt: TGTGCCAGCTCCATAAGCAGCACAGATACGCAGTATTTT
d_call: TRBD1; j_call: TRBJ1-2; v_call: TRBV2; clone_size: -; cdr3_aa: CASSETGGRDGYTF; cdr3_nt: TGTGCCAGCAGTGAAACAGGGGGCCGGGATGGCTACACCTTC
d_call: -; j_call: TRBJ1-5; v_call: TRBV19; clone_size: once; cdr3_aa: CASSIQGMGQPQHF; cdr3_nt: TGTGCCAGTAGTATACAGGGGATGGGTCAGCCCCAGCATTTT
d_call: -; j_call: TRBJ1-3; v_call: TRBV6-5; clone_size: -; cdr3_aa: CASSNLEHSGNTIYF; cdr3_nt: TGTGCCAGCAGTAACCTAGAGCACTCTGGAAACACCATATATTTT
d_call: TRBD1; j_call: TRBJ1-2; v_call: TRBV11-2; clone_size: -; cdr3_aa: CASRPFRTGYGYTF; cdr3_nt: TGTGCCAGCAGACCCTTTCGGACAGGGTATGGCTACACCTTC
d_call: -; j_call: TRBJ1-2; v_call: TRBV25-1; clone_size: -; cdr3_aa: CASSFAGRGNYGYTF; cdr3_nt: TGTGCCAGCAGTTTTGCCGGGAGGGGGAACTATGGCTACACCTTC
d_call: -; j_call: TRBJ1-5; v_call: TRBV4-1; clone_size: -; cdr3_aa: CASSQGHYSNQPQHF; cdr3_nt: TGCGCCAGCAGCCAAGGACATTATAGCAATCAGCCCCAGCATTTT
d_call: TRBD1; j_call: TRBJ2-5; v_call: TRBV6-5; clone_size: -; cdr3_aa: CASSFRTGGETQYF; cdr3_nt: TGTGCCAGCAGTTTTCGGACAGGGGGAGAGACCCAGTACTTC
d_call: TRBD2; j_call: TRBJ2-7; v_call: TRBV9; clone_size: -; cdr3_aa: CASTAGVSSEQYF; cdr3_nt: TGTGCCAGCACGGCGGGGGTGAGTTCCGAGCAGTACTTC
d_call: -; j_call: TRBJ2-7; v_call: TRBV3-1/TRBV3-2; clone_size: -; cdr3_aa: CASSQDWQTNSYEQYF; cdr3_nt: TGTGCCAGCAGCCAAGATTGGCAGACAAACTCCTACGAGCAGTACTTC
d_call: TRBD1; j_call: TRBJ1-2; v_call: TRBV19; clone_size: -; cdr3_aa: CASSLTGTGYTF; cdr3_nt: TGTGCCAGTAGTTTGACAGGGACTGGCTACACCTTC
d_call: TRBD1; j_call: TRBJ1-2; v_call: TRBV19; clone_size: -; cdr3_aa: CASSLGQGADGYTF; cdr3_nt: TGTGCCAGTAGCCTGGGACAGGGGGCCGATGGCTACACCTTC
d_call: -; j_call: TRBJ1-4; v_call: TRBV2; clone_size: -; cdr3_aa: CASQRGATNEKLFF; cdr3_nt: TGTGCCTCGCAGCGCGGGGCCACTAATGAAAAACTGTTTTTT
d_call: -; j_call: TRBJ1-5; v_call: TRBV23-1; clone_size: -; cdr3_aa: CASPRQSSNQPQHF; cdr3_nt: TGCGCCAGCCCACGACAGAGTAGCAATCAGCCCCAGCATTTT
d_call: -; j_call: TRBJ2-3; v_call: TRBV7-3; clone_size: -; cdr3_aa: CASSARGGTDTQYF; cdr3_nt: TGTGCCAGCAGCGCCAGGGGTGGCACAGATACGCAGTATTTT
d_call: -; j_call: TRBJ2-1; v_call: TRBV10-3; clone_size: -; cdr3_aa: CAISEEWSGNEQFF; cdr3_nt: TGTGCCATCAGTGAAGAATGGTCGGGTAATGAGCAGTTCTTC
d_call: -; j_call: TRBJ1-4; v_call: TRBV25-1; clone_size: -; cdr3_aa: CASAAGGGEKLFF; cdr3_nt: TGTGCCAGCGCGGCGGGGGGCGGCGAAAAACTGTTTTTT
d_call: TRBD2; j_call: TRBJ2-3; v_call: TRBV11-3; clone_size: -; cdr3_aa: CASSLAIAGSPGDTQYF; cdr3_nt: TGTGCCAGCAGCTTAGCAATAGCGGGGTCTCCCGGAGATACGCAGTATTTT
d_call: TRBD1; j_call: TRBJ1-1; v_call: TRBV2; clone_size: -; cdr3_aa: CASREGQGYTEAFF; cdr3_nt: TGTGCCAGCAGGGAGGGACAGGGGTACACTGAAGCTTTCTTT
d_call: TRBD2; j_call: TRBJ2-7; v_call: TRBV3-1/TRBV3-2; clone_size: -; cdr3_aa: CASSQDRSGVTDEQYF; cdr3_nt: TGTGCCAGCAGCCAAGATCGTAGCGGGGTGACAGACGAGCAGTACTTC
d_call: TRBD1; j_call: TRBJ2-3; v_call: TRBV30; clone_size: -; cdr3_aa: CACGTGADTQYF; cdr3_nt: TGTGCCTGCGGGACAGGGGCAGATACGCAGTATTTT
d_call: -; j_call: TRBJ1-4; v_call: TRBV4-2; clone_size: -; cdr3_aa: CASSQDTHNEKLFF; cdr3_nt: TGTGCCAGCAGCCAGGACACCCATAATGAAAAACTGTTTTTT
d_call: TRBD1; j_call: TRBJ1-4; v_call: TRBV28; clone_size: -; cdr3_aa: CASNLDSTGAGNALFF; cdr3_nt: TGTGCCAGCAACCTAGATAGTACAGGGGCAGGAAATGCACTGTTTTTT